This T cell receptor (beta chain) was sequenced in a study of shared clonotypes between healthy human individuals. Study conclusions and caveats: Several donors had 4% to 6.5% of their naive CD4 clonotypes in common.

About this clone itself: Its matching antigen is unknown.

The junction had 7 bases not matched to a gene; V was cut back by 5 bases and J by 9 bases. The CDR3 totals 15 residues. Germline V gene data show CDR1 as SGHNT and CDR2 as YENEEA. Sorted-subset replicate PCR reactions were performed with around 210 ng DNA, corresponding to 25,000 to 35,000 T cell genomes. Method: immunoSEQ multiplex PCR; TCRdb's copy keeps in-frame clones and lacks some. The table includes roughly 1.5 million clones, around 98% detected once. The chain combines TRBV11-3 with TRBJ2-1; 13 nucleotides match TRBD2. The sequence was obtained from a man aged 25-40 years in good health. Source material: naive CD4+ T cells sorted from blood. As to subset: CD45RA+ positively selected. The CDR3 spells CASSRTSGGRGEQFF. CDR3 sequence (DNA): TGTGCCAGCAGCCGGACTAGCGGGGGACGGGGTGAGCAGTTCTTC.